These T cell receptor beta chains were read from a single sample in a study of CD8 T cells in ankylosing spondylitis. In TCRdb, the 5' RACE reads were re-called with MiXCR into one record per CDR3 protein. The table lists 650,000 to 800,000 distinct CDR3 sequences, around 19% of them singletons, with about 19% in the top ten. Sequencing was carried out using blood, either unsorted or a sorted T cell fraction (not recorded which). The source of these receptors is a male donor with ankylosing spondylitis. The CDR3 runs from the conserved cysteine through the conserved F or W. The D gene is left open where the match is weak. Size tells how often a clone was seen (once, few, many) or the class of an expanded clone, and some rows leave it out.

V gene	D gene	clone size	J gene	CDR3 protein	CDR3 DNA
TRBV29-1	TRBD2	.	TRBJ2-3	CSTPGRGNADTQYF	TGCAGCACCCCCGGGCGGGGGAACGCAGATACGCAGTATTTT
TRBV28	.	.	TRBJ1-4	CASSPFYQEGGEKLFF	TGTGCCAGCAGTCCCTTCTACCAGGAGGGAGGTGAAAAACTGTTTTTT
TRBV20-1	.	many	TRBJ2-5	CSARDPARGGETQYF	TGCAGTGCTAGAGATCCGGCCAGGGGAGGAGAGACCCAGTACTTC
TRBV5-6	.	few	TRBJ1-5	CASSLGQENQPQHF	TGTGCCAGCAGCTTAGGACAAGAGAATCAGCCCCAGCATTTT
TRBV20-1	.	.	TRBJ2-5	CSAPPLVFRQETQYF	TGCAGTGCCCCCCCTTTAGTTTTCAGACAGGAGACCCAGTACTTC
TRBV7-2	.	.	TRBJ2-7	CASSPWSYGKQYF	TGTGCCAGCAGCCCTTGGTCCTATGGGAAGCAGTACTTC
TRBV7-3	.	.	TRBJ2-1	CASSLISHNEQFF	TGTGCCAGCAGCTTAATCTCTCACAATGAGCAGTTCTTC
TRBV5-1	.	.	TRBJ2-3	CASSIGRDVRTDTQYF	TGCGCCAGCAGCATTGGCAGGGATGTGAGGACAGATACGCAGTATTTT
TRBV20-1	TRBD2	few	TRBJ2-1	CSASEAGGPYNEQFF	TGCAGTGCTAGTGAGGCGGGGGGGCCTTACAATGAGCAGTTCTTC
TRBV6-1	TRBD1	.	TRBJ2-7	CASSVRDRAPYEQYF	TGTGCCAGCAGTGTCCGGGACAGGGCCCCCTACGAGCAGTACTTC
TRBV12-3/TRBV12-4	.	many	TRBJ2-7	CASSLGDRYPPYEQYF	TGTGCCAGCAGTTTGGGGGACCGATACCCCCCCTACGAGCAGTACTTC
TRBV30	TRBD1	few	TRBJ1-4	CAWSVNGRGQREKLFF	TGTGCCTGGAGCGTAAACGGGAGGGGACAGCGCGAAAAACTGTTTTTT
TRBV12-3/TRBV12-4	.	many	TRBJ2-7	CASSPSAGAYEQYF	TGTGCCAGCAGTCCGTCGGCAGGGGCCTACGAGCAGTACTTC
TRBV6-1	.	few	TRBJ2-6	CASTKATSSSPGANVLTF	TGTGCCAGCACCAAGGCCACTAGTAGCTCCCCTGGGGCCAACGTCCTGACTTTC
TRBV6-2/TRBV6-3	TRBD1	.	TRBJ2-7	CASSQPDRGHEQYF	TGTGCCAGCAGTCAACCGGACAGGGGCCACGAGCAGTACTTC
TRBV29-1	.	.	TRBJ1-4	CSIAGWGATNEKLFF	TGCAGCATCGCAGGGTGGGGGGCAACTAATGAAAAACTGTTTTTT
TRBV20-1	.	.	TRBJ2-5	CSAGRSSSQETQYF	TGCAGTGCGGGGCGGAGCTCATCCCAAGAGACCCAGTACTTC
TRBV7-8	.	many	TRBJ2-7	CASSLGAATYEQYF	TGTGCCAGCAGCTTGGGGGCGGCAACCTACGAGCAGTACTTC
TRBV6-1	.	.	TRBJ1-3	CASTRVSSGNTIYF	TGTGCCAGCACCCGGGTTTCCTCTGGAAACACCATATATTTT
TRBV7-9	TRBD1	.	TRBJ1-2	CASSRGQGDLRGYTF	TGTGCCAGCAGCAGGGGACAGGGCGACCTTCGAGGCTACACCTTC
TRBV18	.	few	TRBJ1-1	CASSPQTKSTEAFF	TGTGCCAGCTCACCACAGACGAAGAGCACTGAAGCTTTCTTT
TRBV6-1	.	.	TRBJ2-3	CASSLQPSTDTQYF	TGTGCCAGCAGCCTACAACCAAGCACAGATACGCAGTATTTT
TRBV6-7	TRBD1	few	TRBJ2-2	CASSATNYRGRVMNTGELFF	TGTGCCAGCAGTGCAACTAACTACAGGGGAAGGGTCATGAACACCGGGGAGCTGTTTTTT
TRBV28	.	few	TRBJ2-6	CASSLLVGSSGANVLTF	TGTGCCAGCAGCCTTCTGGTTGGTTCCTCTGGGGCCAACGTCCTGACTTTC
TRBV11-2	.	.	TRBJ2-5	CASSLAFGTSQETQYF	TGTGCCAGCAGCTTAGCCTTCGGGACAAGCCAAGAGACCCAGTACTTC
TRBV3-1	TRBD2	few	TRBJ2-3	CASSRSGRGLTDTQYF	TGTGCCAGCAGCCGTTCGGGGCGGGGGTTAACAGATACGCAGTATTTT
TRBV12-3/TRBV12-4	.	few	TRBJ2-7	CASSPTGKAYEQYF	TGTGCCAGCAGTCCAACAGGGAAAGCCTACGAGCAGTACTTC
TRBV6-1	.	many	TRBJ1-4	CASTPGPATNEKLFF	TGTGCCAGCACCCCCGGCCCAGCAACTAATGAAAAACTGTTTTTT
TRBV16	TRBD1	.	TRBJ1-5	CASSRFRDRGIVGNQPQHF	TGTGCCAGCAGCCGGTTCCGGGACAGGGGCATAGTCGGCAATCAGCCCCAGCATTTT
TRBV30	TRBD1	.	TRBJ1-1	CASGQLNTEAFF	TGTGCCTCGGGACAGCTGAACACTGAAGCTTTCTTT
TRBV2	.	.	TRBJ2-7	CAISQGYEQYF	TGTGCCATATCACAGGGCTACGAGCAGTACTTC
TRBV27	.	.	TRBJ1-1	CASSTTSSPLNTEAFF	TGTGCCAGCAGTACCACATCCAGTCCCCTGAACACTGAAGCTTTCTTT
TRBV5-1	.	.	TRBJ1-2	CASSLTGRQSYGYTF	TGCGCCAGCAGCTTGACAGGCCGGCAAAGCTATGGCTACACCTTC
TRBV24-1	.	few	TRBJ2-3	CATSALRGGRLEQYF	TGTGCCACCAGTGCCCTGAGGGGGGGACGCTTGGAGCAGTATTTT
TRBV12-3/TRBV12-4	.	.	TRBJ2-1	CASSSVRVNEQFF	TGTGCCAGCAGTTCGGTGAGGGTTAATGAGCAGTTCTTC
TRBV3-1	.	.	TRBJ2-5	CASWDSVETQYF	TGTGCCAGCTGGGACTCCGTGGAGACCCAGTACTTC
TRBV20-1	.	.	TRBJ2-7	CSARDRDRTYEQYF	TGCAGTGCTAGAGACCGGGACCGGACCTACGAGCAGTACTTC
TRBV15	TRBD2	.	TRBJ2-1	CATSVQTSGDYNEQFF	TGTGCCACCAGCGTCCAGACTAGCGGGGACTACAATGAGCAGTTCTTC
TRBV11-2	TRBD1	many	TRBJ1-2	CASSPRQGRWDYGYTF	TGTGCCAGCAGCCCCCGACAGGGTCGTTGGGACTATGGCTACACCTTC
TRBV7-3	TRBD2	once	TRBJ2-3	CASSLKLTSGGGEDTQYF	TGTGCCAGCAGCCTCAAACTGACTAGCGGAGGCGGTGAAGATACGCAGTATTTT
TRBV12-3/TRBV12-4	.	many	TRBJ1-3	CASRPRAVGTYRVRVNTIYF	TGTGCCAGCAGGCCCCGGGCGGTTGGGACCTACAGGGTCCGCGTGAACACCATATATTTT
TRBV5-1	.	.	TRBJ2-3	CASTKTGYTDTQYF	TGCGCCAGCACCAAAACAGGGTACACAGATACGCAGTATTTT
TRBV29-1	.	.	TRBJ1-2	CSVEELALHGYTF	TGCAGCGTTGAAGAACTAGCTCTCCATGGCTACACCTTC
TRBV10-3	TRBD2	.	TRBJ2-1	CAIKSGSPPEQFF	TGTGCCATCAAAAGCGGGAGCCCCCCTGAGCAGTTCTTC
TRBV20-1	.	.	TRBJ2-7	CSALNRDGIKYRDSYEQYF	TGCAGTGCACTAAACAGGGACGGGATAAAGTATAGAGACTCCTACGAGCAGTACTTC
TRBV4-2	.	.	TRBJ1-2	CASSLGPPGAAGYTF	TGTGCCAGCAGCCTCGGACCCCCGGGGGCGGCTGGCTACACCTTC
TRBV14	.	.	TRBJ2-7	CASSQDPTRNYEQYF	TGTGCCAGCAGCCAAGATCCGACTCGAAACTACGAGCAGTACTTC
TRBV12-3/TRBV12-4	.	few	TRBJ2-7	CASSPNPTPYYEQYF	TGTGCCAGCAGCCCCAACCCTACCCCGTATTACGAGCAGTACTTC
TRBV2	.	.	TRBJ2-2	CASSEALGGFTGELFF	TGTGCCAGCAGTGAAGCTTTGGGGGGTTTCACCGGGGAGCTGTTTTTT
TRBV7-3	.	few	TRBJ2-6	CASSLRSSMAGESSGANVLTF	TGTGCCAGCAGCTTAAGGAGTAGTATGGCAGGAGAAAGCTCTGGGGCCAACGTCCTGACTTTC
TRBV12-3/TRBV12-4	TRBD1	.	TRBJ1-5	CASRLGQGAFYSNQPQHF	TGTGCCAGCCGTTTGGGACAGGGAGCATTTTATAGCAATCAGCCCCAGCATTTT
TRBV7-2	.	.	TRBJ1-1	CASSLLGTPNTEAFF	TGTGCCAGCAGCTTACTTGGGACACCAAACACTGAAGCTTTCTTT
TRBV5-1	.	few	TRBJ2-6	CASSLGRVAGANVLTF	TGCGCCAGCAGCTTGGGGCGGGTAGCTGGGGCCAACGTCCTGACTTTC
TRBV9	TRBD2	few	TRBJ2-3	CASSVGLAGTVDTQYF	TGTGCCAGCAGCGTAGGACTAGCGGGGACCGTGGATACGCAGTATTTT
TRBV27	.	.	TRBJ2-1	CASTMGSPYNEQFF	TGTGCCAGCACCATGGGGAGTCCCTACAATGAGCAGTTCTTC
TRBV29-1	.	many	TRBJ1-1	CSVVTQGGGTEAFF	TGCAGCGTTGTAACACAGGGAGGGGGCACTGAAGCTTTCTTT
TRBV7-3	TRBD2	.	TRBJ2-1	CASSLTGLAGGPGNEQFF	TGTGCCAGCAGCTTAACTGGACTAGCGGGGGGGCCGGGCAATGAGCAGTTCTTC
TRBV29-1	.	few	TRBJ2-1	CSVDSGDNEQFF	TGCAGCGTTGACAGCGGAGACAATGAGCAGTTCTTC